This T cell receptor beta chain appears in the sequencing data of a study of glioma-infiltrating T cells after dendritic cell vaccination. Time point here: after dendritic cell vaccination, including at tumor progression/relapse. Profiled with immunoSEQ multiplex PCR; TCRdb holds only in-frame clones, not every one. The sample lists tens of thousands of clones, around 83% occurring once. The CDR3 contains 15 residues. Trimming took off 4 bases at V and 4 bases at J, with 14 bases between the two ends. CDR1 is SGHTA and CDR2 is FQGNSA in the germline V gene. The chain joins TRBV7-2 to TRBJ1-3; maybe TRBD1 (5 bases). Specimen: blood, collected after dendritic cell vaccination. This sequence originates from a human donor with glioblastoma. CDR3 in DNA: TGTGCCAGCAGCTACCAAGGAGGGGTAGGAAACACCATATATTTT. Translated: CASSYQGGVGNTIYF.